This T cell receptor beta chain was observed in a study of blood T cell repertoires in COVID-19. Turning to the study itself: Samples of COVID-19 (acute and convalescent) were obtained from the United States, Italy and Spain. PBMCs, B-cell-depleted T cells, or T cells were the source of the cDNA or gDNA that made up the material.

Clones were read by immunoSEQ multiplex PCR, and TCRdb kept only the in-frame ones, dropping some. The sample contains 85,000 to 120,000 clones, roughly 80% of which appear only once. Germline trimming cut 4 bases from V and 7 bases from J; bases unmatched to any gene: 9. The CDR3 runs 14 residues. Germline lookup yields CDR1 SGHNT and CDR2 YENEEA. This chain uses TRBV11-3 with TRBJ2-7; TRBD1 matches at 8 bases. The sequence was collected from a man aged 55 to 70 with active or convalescent COVID-19. Sequenced sample: peripheral blood. In nucleotides, the CDR3 is TGTGCCAGCAGCTCCCCGCCACGACAGGGGGAGCAGTACTTC. This codes for CASSSPPRQGEQYF.